A single sample gave rise to the 17 T cell receptor beta chains below, sequenced in a study of T cells after posttransplantation cyclophosphamide. A marrow graft followed busulfan-fludarabine conditioning, with cyclophosphamide on days +3 and +4. Repertoires were generated with immunoSEQ multiplex PCR, while TCRdb's copy carries only in-frame clones and drops some. This sample yields around 40,000 clones, of which around 90% are seen a single time; less than 2.5% belongs to the top ten. Sequencing used PBMCs, obtained 62 days after allogeneic stem cell transplant with posttransplant cyclophosphamide. The receptors derive from a male patient aged 55 to 69 who received an allogeneic stem cell transplant from a related donor and was CMV-positive. Some of these T cells may belong to the graft donor.

This chain joins TRBV14 and TRBJ1-2; D not resolved. V was cut by 1 base and J by 5 bases, with 14 bases left in between. The CDR3 is 15 residues long. Per the germline V gene, CDR1 is SGHDN and CDR2 is FVKESK. For the CDR3, the DNA is TGTGCCAGCAGCCAAGCATATCACGGACTGTATGGCTACACCTTC. Translated: CASSQAYHGLYGYTF.

V is TRBV6-1 and J is TRBJ1-2; D is undetermined. CDR3 length equals 13 residues. Trimming pared 4 bases from V and 4 bases from J, leaving 10 bases between. Germline values: CDR1 MNHNS, CDR2 SASEGT. The CDR3 region has the DNA TGTGCCAGCAGTGCGGAGGGTATCTATGGCTACACCTTC. Amino acids: CASSAEGIYGYTF.

The chain has TRBV11-2 and TRBJ1-4; D is unclear. Trimming left V 6 bases short and J 3 bases short, with 17 bases between. Per germline, CDR1 SGHAT and CDR2 FQNNGV. The CDR3 is 16 residues long. The CDR3 coding sequence is TGTGCCAGCAGTTATATACCCGGGAGGTCTAATGAAAAACTGTTTTTT. Translated, it gives CASSYIPGRSNEKLFF.

Concerning this clone: Compared with germline, one end of the junction differs, possibly owing to a read error. The chain has TRBV7-8 and TRBJ1-5; D gene uncertain. The CDR3 runs to 17 residues. Germline V lookup: CDR1 SGHVS, CDR2 FQNEAQ. The CDR3 loop reads CASSLARALLWDQLQHF. In nucleotides, the CDR3 is TGTGCCAGCAGCTTAGCGCGGGCCCTCCTTTGGGATCAGCTCCAGCATTTT.

CDR3 loop: CASSPVLAGGREQYF. The CDR3, as DNA: TGTGCCAGCTCACCGGTACTAGCGGGGGGTAGAGAGCAGTACTTC. The rearrangement joins TRBV18 to TRBJ2-7; 12 bases are a match to TRBD2. V gave up 3 bases and J gave up 7 bases; unmatched junction bases: 7. Looked up from germline, CDR1 is KGHSH and CDR2 is LQKENI. The CDR3 covers 15 residues. The full variable domain, with the rest looked up from reference TRBV18 and TRBJ2-7, is NAGVMQNPRHLVRRRGQEARLRCSPMKGHSHVYWYRQLPEEGLKFMVYLQKENIIDESGMPKERFSAEFPKEGPSILRIQQVVRGDSAAYFCASSPVLAGGREQYFGPGTRLTVT.

The chain joins TRBV6-5 to TRBJ1-1, with unresolved D. Germline CDR1 MNHEY, CDR2 SVGAGI. The CDR3 has 15 amino acids. V was cut by 2 bases and J by 1 base, with 11 bases left in between. The CDR3 here is CASSYRGGGNTEAFF. In DNA form, the CDR3 reads TGTGCCAGCAGTTACCGGGGTGGAGGGAACACTGAAGCTTTCTTT.

The chain employs TRBV7-6 and TRBJ2-2, with a tentative D call TRBD1 (5 bases). The germline CDR1 and CDR2 sequences are SGHVS and FNYEAQ. V was cut by 5 bases and J by 7 bases, with 11 bases left in between. The length of the CDR3 is 13 residues. CDR3 sequence (DNA): TGTGCCAGCAGCCCTCAGGGATTCGGGGAGCTGTTTTTT. It encodes CASSPQGFGELFF.

This chain joins TRBV19 and TRBJ1-1, with 7 bases matching TRBD1. This CDR3 has 13 amino acids. Germline V gives CDR1 LNHDA, CDR2 SQIVND (reference sequence). Unmatched junction bases numbered 6, after V lost 6 bases and J lost 5 bases. CDR3 residues: CASSTGALTEAFF. The CDR3 DNA reads TGTGCCAGTAGCACAGGGGCGTTAACTGAAGCTTTCTTT.

This chain joins TRBV27 and TRBJ1-1, with a possible D match to TRBD1 (5 bases). The CDR3 length is 14 residues. V dropped 3 bases and J dropped 6 bases, with 14 bases sitting between them. The germline gives CDR1 MNHEY, CDR2 SMNVEV (reference sequence). CDR3 in amino acids: CASSFGGSRAEAFF. Here the CDR3 DNA reads TGTGCCAGCAGTTTTGGGGGGTCGAGGGCTGAAGCTTTCTTT.

The gene calls are TRBV30 and TRBJ1-6; D is unclear. This CDR3 comprises 13 residues. CDR1 and CDR2 (germline): GTSNPN, SVGIG (reference sequence). V was pared by 0 bases and J by 7 bases, with 7 bases between. The CDR3 region is CAWSVIRNSPLHF. The CDR3 nucleotides are TGTGCCTGGAGTGTAATTCGGAATTCACCCCTCCACTTT.

This clone was counted once. The chain employs TRBV5-6 and TRBJ1-2, with 10 bases matching TRBD1. V trimming: 3 bases; J trimming: 6 bases; junction bases outside the gene matches: 5. CDR3 size: 14 residues. Germline V gives CDR1 SGHDT, CDR2 YYEEEE. The CDR3 coding sequence is TGTGCCAGCAGCTGGATGGACAGGGGGAATGGCTACACCTTC. Translated, it gives CASSWMDRGNGYTF.

This clone was recorded only once. The CDR3 spells CAIGLAGGPTGELFF. CDR3 DNA sequence: TGTGCCATCGGCCTCGCGGGGGGGCCTACCGGGGAGCTGTTTTTT. The rearrangement uses TRBV10-3 and TRBJ2-2, with TRBD2 matching over 9 bases. V dropped 8 bases and J dropped 5; count of bases not matched to a gene: 9. CDR1 ENHRY and CDR2 SYGVKD come from the germline V gene. The CDR3 spans 15 residues.

The chain combines TRBV9 with TRBJ1-5; 8 bases line up with TRBD1. This CDR3 spans 15 amino acids. J was trimmed by 4 bases and V by 2 bases; bases with no gene match: 5. Germline V CDR1 and CDR2: SGDLS, YYNGEE. CDR3 DNA sequence: TGTGCCAGCAGCGTGGTCGACAGGGGAAATCAGCCCCAGCATTTT. It is translated as CASSVVDRGNQPQHF.

This clone showed up just a few times. This chain links TRBV19 with TRBJ2-3; D unresolved. CDR3 length equals 14 residues. Trimming removed 3 bases from V and 5 bases from J, with 12 bases in between. CDR1 LNHDA and CDR2 SQIVND come from the germline V gene (reference sequence). CDR3 amino acids: CASSMRSRVDTQYF. The CDR3 coding sequence is TGTGCCAGTAGTATGAGAAGCCGGGTAGATACGCAGTATTTT.

The chain employs TRBV15 and TRBJ2-3; 9 nucleotides align to TRBD1. The ends lost 4 bases at V and 7 bases at J; junction bases unmatched: 9. CDR1 is LNHNV, CDR2 YYDKDF, per germline (reference sequence). This CDR3 contains 15 residues. The CDR3 here is CATSIGQGKENTQYF. The DNA for the CDR3 is TGTGCCACCAGCATCGGACAGGGGAAGGAGAATACGCAGTATTTT.

J is TRBJ2-3 and V is TRBV11-3; TRBD2 agrees at 7 bases. J was trimmed by 0 bases and V by 5 bases; bases with no gene match: 2. Per the germline V gene, CDR1 is SGHNT and CDR2 is YENEEA. The CDR3 length is 14 residues. The CDR3 region has the DNA TGTGCCAGCAGCCCGGGACTAAGCACAGATACGCAGTATTTT. Amino acids: CASSPGLSTDTQYF. Drawing the rest from reference TRBV11-3 and TRBJ2-3, the complete variable domain is EAGVVQSPRYKIIEKKQPVAFWCNPISGHNTLYWYLQNLGQGPELLIRYENEEAVDDSQLPKDRFSAERLKGVDSTLKIQPAELGDSAVYLCASSPGLSTDTQYFGPGTRLTVL.

This chain joins TRBV25-1 and TRBJ1-2; 9 positions agree with TRBD1. In germline, CDR1 is MGHDK, CDR2 SYGVNS. Unmatched junction bases numbered 4, after V lost 6 bases and J lost 8 bases. The CDR3 is 12 amino acids. The CDR3 region is CASRGQGRGYTF. The CDR3 nucleotides read TGTGCCAGCAGAGGACAGGGGCGAGGCTACACCTTC.